The 17 T cell receptor beta chains given below trace back to one sample, sequenced in a study of blood T cell repertoires in COVID-19. Only in-frame clones appear in the TCRdb table, and some are missing; sequencing was by immunoSEQ multiplex PCR. The sample has approximately 260,000 clones; over 70% are singletons. The sample comprised peripheral blood. All receptors derive from a human donor in a cohort sampled during active COVID-19.

This rearrangement joins TRBV18 to TRBJ2-3; 7 bases map to TRBD2. V shed 3 bases, J shed 5 bases, and the junction held 5 bases outside the gene matches. CDR1 KGHSH and CDR2 LQKENI come from the germline V gene. This CDR3 comprises 14 residues. The CDR3 protein is CASSPYSGGDTQYF. The CDR3 coding sequence is TGTGCCAGCTCACCGTATTCGGGGGGAGATACGCAGTATTTT.

CDR3 nucleotides: TGTGCCAGCAGCTCCGGGACTAGCACCCACGAGCAGTACTTC. It is translated as CASSSGTSTHEQYF. V and J are TRBV27 and TRBJ2-7, with 9 nucleotides matching TRBD2. The CDR3 consists of 14 residues. Germline assignment: CDR1 MNHEY and CDR2 SMNVEV (reference sequence). V lost 6 bases to trimming and J lost 5 bases; unmatched junction nucleotides: 8.

The genes are TRBV6-6 and TRBJ1-4; 8 bases fit TRBD1. The CDR3 sequence is 14 residues long. CDR1 and CDR2 from the germline V gene are MNHNY and SVGAGI (reference sequence). The ends lost 6 bases at V and 8 bases at J; junction bases unmatched: 8. The CDR3 loop reads CASSRTGSGEKLFF. CDR3 nucleotides: TGTGCCAGCAGCCGGACAGGGTCCGGGGAAAAACTGTTTTTT.

In this sample, this clone turned up a few times. DNA for the CDR3: TGTGCCAGCAGTGAAGGCGGGAGTTATAATGAGCAGTTCTTC. Encoded protein: CASSEGGSYNEQFF. The chain couples TRBV2 to TRBJ2-1; 7 positions agree with TRBD2. J was trimmed by 7 bases and V by 1 base; bases with no gene match: 4. The CDR3 contains 14 residues. From germline, CDR1 is SNHLY and CDR2 FYNNEI.

The rearrangement links TRBV10-3 to TRBJ2-5, with 9 bases that match TRBD2. Germline CDR1 ENHRY, CDR2 SYGVKD. This CDR3 spans 16 amino acids. Trimming at V came to 10 bases and at J to 1 base, leaving 13 bases not matched to a gene. The CDR3 here is CATGGRGTSSQETQYF. In nucleotides, the CDR3 is TGTGCCACTGGGGGGCGGGGGACTAGCAGCCAAGAGACCCAGTACTTC.

V usage is TRBV19 and J usage is TRBJ1-5, with D unclear. CDR1 and CDR2 from the germline V gene are LNHDA and SQIVND (reference sequence). This CDR3 region has 14 residues. Trimming shortened V by 5 bases and J by 0 bases, and 8 bases separated the two germline ends. Here the CDR3 reads CASSQVTSNQPQHF. CDR3 nucleotides: TGTGCCAGTAGTCAGGTAACTAGCAATCAGCCCCAGCATTTT.

The rearrangement joins TRBV10-3 to TRBJ1-2; D call uncertain. The CDR3 has 13 amino acids. V was clipped by 4 bases and J by 7 bases, with 13 bases between them. CDR1 is ENHRY, CDR2 SYGVKD, per germline. The CDR3 bases are TGTGCCATCAGTGGAGAGAAACTCTCTGGCTACACCTTC. It is translated as CAISGEKLSGYTF.

This chain uses TRBV18 with TRBJ1-2; 7 bases align to TRBD1. This CDR3 spans 19 amino acids. Trimming removed 2 bases from V and 0 bases from J; junction bases left unmatched: 15. CDR1 KGHSH and CDR2 LQKENI come from the germline V gene. The DNA of the CDR3 is TGTGCCAGCTCACCAAACAGGGGAACGTTGGGTCAAGCTAACTATGGCTACACCTTC. It yields the protein CASSPNRGTLGQANYGYTF.

The rearrangement uses TRBV5-1 and TRBJ2-7; 13 bases match TRBD2. Germline V gene data show CDR1 as SGHRS and CDR2 as YFSETQ. The CDR3 contains 16 residues. Trimming at V came to 4 bases and at J to 9 bases, leaving 13 bases not matched to a gene. The CDR3 coding sequence is TGCGCCAGCAGCCCTAACCCGGGACTAGCGGGGAAGGGGCAGTACTTC. Encoded protein: CASSPNPGLAGKGQYF.

Comment on this clone: The junction departs from germline at one end; a sequencing error may be responsible. J is TRBJ2-5 and V is TRBV7-7, with D possibly TRBD2 on 6 matching bases. The CDR3 has 15 amino acids. CDR1 SSHAT and CDR2 FNYEAQ come from the germline V gene (reference sequence). This CDR3 reads CASSLAGGVQETQYF. Here the CDR3 DNA reads TGTGCTAGCAGCTTAGCAGGCGGGGTCCAAGAGACCCAGTACTTC.

This chain links TRBV20-1 with TRBJ2-5; D possibly corresponds to TRBD2 (5 bases). The germline gives CDR1 DFQATT, CDR2 SNEGSKA (reference sequence). There are 11 residues in the CDR3. The V end was cut by 5 bases, the J end by 6 bases, with 10 bases between. Here the CDR3 reads CSALPGKTQYF. The DNA of the CDR3 is TGCAGTGCTCTGCCGGGGAAGACCCAGTACTTC.

V is TRBV7-8 and J is TRBJ2-7; 9 bases agree with TRBD1. The CDR3 is 16 amino acids. Germline trimming cut 5 bases from V and 1 base from J; bases unmatched to any gene: 9. Germline V CDR1 and CDR2: SGHVS, FQNEAQ. CDR3 protein: CASSPRRDRVSYEQYF. The CDR3 region has the DNA TGTGCCAGCAGCCCAAGACGGGACAGGGTTTCCTACGAGCAGTACTTC.

This chain connects TRBV11-3 to TRBJ2-1, with 7 bases lining up with TRBD2. In germline, CDR1 is SGHNT, CDR2 YENEEA. The CDR3 totals 14 residues. Losses at the gene ends were 5 bases for V and 5 bases for J; bases not matched to a gene: 6. CDR3 region: CASSPSGVNNEQFF. DNA for the CDR3: TGTGCCAGCAGCCCCAGCGGGGTCAACAATGAGCAGTTCTTC.

V and J are TRBV11-2 and TRBJ1-5, with D possibly matching TRBD1 (6 bases). This CDR3 spans 15 amino acids. The germline V gene has CDR1 SGHAT and CDR2 FQNNGV. Deletions cut 5 bases from V and 0 bases from J, with 11 bases between. CDR3 sequence reads: CASSEGTSSNQPQHF. CDR3 sequence (DNA): TGTGCCAGCAGCGAAGGGACAAGTAGCAATCAGCCCCAGCATTTT.

The chain is built from TRBV6-5 and TRBJ2-6; no clear D. Trimming left V 8 bases short and J 2 bases short, with 10 bases between. CDR3 size: 14 residues. Germline V gives CDR1 MNHEY, CDR2 SVGAGI. The CDR3 loop reads CASRLYAGANVLTF. The DNA for the CDR3 is TGTGCCAGCCGTCTTTATGCTGGGGCCAACGTCCTGACTTTC.

The chain carries TRBV6-5 and TRBJ1-2; D gene ambiguous. This CDR3 has 12 residues. The germline gives CDR1 MNHEY, CDR2 SVGAGI. Trimming cost V 5 bases and J 3 bases, with 7 bases left between them. CDR3 sequence reads: CASSRGDYGYTF. In DNA form, the CDR3 reads TGTGCCAGCAGTCGGGGTGACTATGGCTACACCTTC.

The chain combines TRBV7-9 with TRBJ1-2; TRBD1 might be the D (6 bases). This CDR3 region has 13 residues. Germline CDR1 is SEHNR and CDR2 is FQNEAQ (reference sequence). The germline V and J ends were trimmed by 4 bases and 8 bases, with 14 bases remaining between them. The CDR3 loop is CASSSGVEGGYTF. Here the CDR3 DNA reads TGTGCCAGCAGCTCAGGGGTAGAGGGAGGCTACACCTTC.